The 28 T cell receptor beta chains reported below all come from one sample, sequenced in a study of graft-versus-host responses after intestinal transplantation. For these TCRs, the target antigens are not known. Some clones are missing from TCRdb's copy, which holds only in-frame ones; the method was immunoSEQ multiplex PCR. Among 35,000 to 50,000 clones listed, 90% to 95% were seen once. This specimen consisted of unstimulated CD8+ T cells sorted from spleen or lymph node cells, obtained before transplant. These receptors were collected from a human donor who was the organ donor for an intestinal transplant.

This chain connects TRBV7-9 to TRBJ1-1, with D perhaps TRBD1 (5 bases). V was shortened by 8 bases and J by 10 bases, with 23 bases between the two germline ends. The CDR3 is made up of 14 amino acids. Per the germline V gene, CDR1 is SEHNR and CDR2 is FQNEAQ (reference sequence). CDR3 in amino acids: CASSYVGGLSSAFF. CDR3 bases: TGTGCCAGCTCCTACGTTGGGGGATTGAGCTCAGCTTTCTTT. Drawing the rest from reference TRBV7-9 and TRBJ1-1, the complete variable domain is DTGVSQNPRHKITKRGQNVTFRCDPISEHNRLYWYRQTLGQGPEFLTYFQNEAQLEKSRLLSDRFSAERPKGSFSTLEIQRTEQGDSAMYLCASSYVGGLSSAFFGQGTRLTVV.

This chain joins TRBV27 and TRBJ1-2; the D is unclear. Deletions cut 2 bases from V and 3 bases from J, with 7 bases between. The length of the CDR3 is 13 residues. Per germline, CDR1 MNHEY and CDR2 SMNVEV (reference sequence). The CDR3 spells CASSLRPYYGYTF. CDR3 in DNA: TGTGCCAGCAGTTTACGGCCTTACTATGGCTACACCTTC.

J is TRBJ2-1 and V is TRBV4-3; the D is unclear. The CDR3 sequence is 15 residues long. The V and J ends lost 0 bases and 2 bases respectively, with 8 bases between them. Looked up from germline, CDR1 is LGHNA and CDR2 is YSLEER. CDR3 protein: CASSQDSAAYNEQFF. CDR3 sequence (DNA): TGCGCCAGCAGCCAAGATTCAGCCGCCTACAATGAGCAGTTCTTC.

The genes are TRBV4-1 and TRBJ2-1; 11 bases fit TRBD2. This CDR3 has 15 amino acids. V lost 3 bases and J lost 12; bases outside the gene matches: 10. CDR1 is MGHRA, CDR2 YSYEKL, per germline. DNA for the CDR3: TGCGCCAGCAGCCAGGCGGGACTAGCGGCCCCTGGGCAGTTCTTC. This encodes CASSQAGLAAPGQFF.

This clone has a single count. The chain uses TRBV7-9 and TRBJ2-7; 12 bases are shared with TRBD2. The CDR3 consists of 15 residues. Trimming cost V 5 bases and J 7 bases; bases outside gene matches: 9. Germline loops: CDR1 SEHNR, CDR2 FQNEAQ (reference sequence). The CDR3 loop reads CASSPLAGGRGEQYF. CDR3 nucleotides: TGTGCCAGCAGCCCGCTAGCGGGGGGGCGCGGTGAGCAGTACTTC. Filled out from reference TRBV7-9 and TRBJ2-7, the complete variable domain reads DTGVSQNPRHKITKRGQNVTFRCDPISEHNRLYWYRQTLGQGPEFLTYFQNEAQLEKSRLLSDRFSAERPKGSFSTLEIQRTEQGDSAMYLCASSPLAGGRGEQYFGPGTRLTVT.

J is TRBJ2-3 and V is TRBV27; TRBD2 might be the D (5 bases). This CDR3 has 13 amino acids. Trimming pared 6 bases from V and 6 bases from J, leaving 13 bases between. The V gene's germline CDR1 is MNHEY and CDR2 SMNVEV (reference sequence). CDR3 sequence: CASRTGEWDTQYF. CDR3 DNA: TGTGCCAGCAGAACCGGGGAGTGGGATACGCAGTATTTT.

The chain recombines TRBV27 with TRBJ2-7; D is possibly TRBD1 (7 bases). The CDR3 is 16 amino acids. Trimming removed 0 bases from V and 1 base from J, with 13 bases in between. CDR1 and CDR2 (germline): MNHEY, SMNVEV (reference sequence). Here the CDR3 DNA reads TGTGCCAGCAGTTTATCTTGGAGGGACAGTTCCTACGAGCAGTACTTC. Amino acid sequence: CASSLSWRDSSYEQYF.

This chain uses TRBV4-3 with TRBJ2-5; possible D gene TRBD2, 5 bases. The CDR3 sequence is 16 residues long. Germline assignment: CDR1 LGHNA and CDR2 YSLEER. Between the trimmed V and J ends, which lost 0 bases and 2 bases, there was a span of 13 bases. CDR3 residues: CASSQELAGEQETQYF. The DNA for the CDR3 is TGCGCCAGCAGCCAAGAATTGGCCGGGGAACAAGAGACCCAGTACTTC.

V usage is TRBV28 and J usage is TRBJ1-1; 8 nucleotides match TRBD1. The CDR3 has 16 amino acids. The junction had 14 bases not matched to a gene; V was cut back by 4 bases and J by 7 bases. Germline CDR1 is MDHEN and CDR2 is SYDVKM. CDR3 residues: CASSSPRHRGDNEAFF. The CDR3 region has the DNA TGTGCCAGCAGTTCCCCGAGACACAGGGGGGATAATGAAGCTTTCTTT.

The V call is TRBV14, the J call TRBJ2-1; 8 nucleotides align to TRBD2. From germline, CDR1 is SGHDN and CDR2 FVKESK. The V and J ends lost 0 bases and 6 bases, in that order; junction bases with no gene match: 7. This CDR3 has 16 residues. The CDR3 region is CASSQDPGTSGNEQFF. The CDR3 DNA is TGTGCCAGCAGCCAAGACCCCGGGACTAGTGGCAATGAGCAGTTCTTC.

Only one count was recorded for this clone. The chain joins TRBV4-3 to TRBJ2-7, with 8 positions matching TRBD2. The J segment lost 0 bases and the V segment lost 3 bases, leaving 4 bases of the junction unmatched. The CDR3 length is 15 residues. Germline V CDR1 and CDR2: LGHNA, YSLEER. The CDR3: CASSQSGGPSYEQYF. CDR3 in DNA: TGCGCCAGCAGCCAGAGCGGGGGACCCTCCTACGAGCAGTACTTC.

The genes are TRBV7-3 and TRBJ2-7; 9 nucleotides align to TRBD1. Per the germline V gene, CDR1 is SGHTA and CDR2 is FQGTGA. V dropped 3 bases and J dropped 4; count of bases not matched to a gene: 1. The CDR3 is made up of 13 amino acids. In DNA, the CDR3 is TGTGCCAGCAGCTTCGGGACAGGGTACGAGCAGTACTTC. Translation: CASSFGTGYEQYF.

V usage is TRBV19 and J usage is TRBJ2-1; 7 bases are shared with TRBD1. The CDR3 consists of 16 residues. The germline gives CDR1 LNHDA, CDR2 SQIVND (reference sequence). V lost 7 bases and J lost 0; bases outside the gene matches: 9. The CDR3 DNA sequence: TGTGCCAGTATCCTGACAGGGCGCTACTCCTACAATGAGCAGTTCTTC. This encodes CASILTGRYSYNEQFF.

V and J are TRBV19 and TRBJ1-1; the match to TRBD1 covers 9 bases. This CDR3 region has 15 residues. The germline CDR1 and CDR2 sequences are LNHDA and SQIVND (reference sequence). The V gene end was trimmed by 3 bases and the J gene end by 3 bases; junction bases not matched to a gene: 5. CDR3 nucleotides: TGTGCCAGTAGTATCCCTGACAGGGGGTACACTGAAGCTTTCTTT. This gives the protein CASSIPDRGYTEAFF.

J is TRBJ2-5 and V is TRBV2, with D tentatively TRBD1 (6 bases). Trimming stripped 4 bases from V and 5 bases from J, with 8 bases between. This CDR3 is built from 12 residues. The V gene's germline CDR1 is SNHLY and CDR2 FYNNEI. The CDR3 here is CASSGGQETQYF. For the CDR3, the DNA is TGTGCCAGCAGTGGGGGGCAGGAGACCCAGTACTTC.

The CDR3 region is CASSLPRQETQYF. In nucleotides, the CDR3 is TGTGCCAGCAGCCTACCCCGACAAGAGACCCAGTACTTC. The chain has TRBV7-2 and TRBJ2-5; no clear D. CDR3 length: 13 residues. V shed 5 bases and J shed 2 bases, with 9 bases lying between them. Per germline, CDR1 SGHTA and CDR2 FQGNSA.

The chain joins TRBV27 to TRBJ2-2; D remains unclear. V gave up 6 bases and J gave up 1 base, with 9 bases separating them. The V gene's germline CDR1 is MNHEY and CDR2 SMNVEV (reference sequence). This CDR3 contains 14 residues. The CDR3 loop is CASRVIGNTGELFF. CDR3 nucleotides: TGTGCCAGCAGGGTCATTGGGAACACCGGGGAGCTGTTTTTT.

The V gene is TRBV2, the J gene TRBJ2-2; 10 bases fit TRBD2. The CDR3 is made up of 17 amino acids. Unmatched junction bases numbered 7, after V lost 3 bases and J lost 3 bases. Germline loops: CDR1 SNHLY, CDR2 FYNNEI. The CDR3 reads CASSDWASGGYTGELFF. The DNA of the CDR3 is TGTGCCAGCAGTGACTGGGCTAGCGGGGGATACACCGGGGAGCTGTTTTTT. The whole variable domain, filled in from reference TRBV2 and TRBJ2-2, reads EPEVTQTPSHQVTQMGQEVILRCVPISNHLYFYWYRQILGQKVEFLVSFYNNEISEKSEIFDDQFSVERPDGSNFTLKIRSTKLEDSAMYFCASSDWASGGYTGELFFGEGSRLTVL.

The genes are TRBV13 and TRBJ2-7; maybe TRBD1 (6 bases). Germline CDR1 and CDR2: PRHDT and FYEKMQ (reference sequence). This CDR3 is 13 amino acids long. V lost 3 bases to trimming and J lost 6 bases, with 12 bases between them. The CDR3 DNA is TGTGCCAGCAGCTTTGGAACAGGGTCCGAGCAGTACTTC. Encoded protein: CASSFGTGSEQYF. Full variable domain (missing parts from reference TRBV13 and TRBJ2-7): AAGVIQSPRHLIKEKRETATLKCYPIPRHDTVYWYQQGPGQDPQFLISFYEKMQSDKGSIPDRFSAQQFSDYHSELNMSSLELGDSALYFCASSFGTGSEQYFGPGTRLTVT.

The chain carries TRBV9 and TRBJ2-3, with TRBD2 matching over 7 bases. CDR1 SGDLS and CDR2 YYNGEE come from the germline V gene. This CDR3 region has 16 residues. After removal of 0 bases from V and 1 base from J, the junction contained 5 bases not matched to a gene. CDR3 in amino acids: CASSVVPSGGTDTQYF. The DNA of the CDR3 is TGTGCCAGCAGCGTAGTTCCCAGCGGGGGCACAGATACGCAGTATTTT.

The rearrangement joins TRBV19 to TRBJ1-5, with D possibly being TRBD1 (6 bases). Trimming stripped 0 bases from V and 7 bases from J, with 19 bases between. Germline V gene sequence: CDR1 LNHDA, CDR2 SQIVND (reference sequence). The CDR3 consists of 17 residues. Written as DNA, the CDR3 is TGTGCCAGTAGTATAGATTTCGGGGACCTCACAGGGCAGCCCCAGCATTTT. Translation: CASSIDFGDLTGQPQHF.

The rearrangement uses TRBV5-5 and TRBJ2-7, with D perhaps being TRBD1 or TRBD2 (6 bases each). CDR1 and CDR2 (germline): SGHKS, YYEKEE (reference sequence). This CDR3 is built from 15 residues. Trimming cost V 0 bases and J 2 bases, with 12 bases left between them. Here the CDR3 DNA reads TGTGCCAGCAGCTTGGCTGGGGGGACAACCTACGAGCAGTACTTC. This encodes CASSLAGGTTYEQYF.

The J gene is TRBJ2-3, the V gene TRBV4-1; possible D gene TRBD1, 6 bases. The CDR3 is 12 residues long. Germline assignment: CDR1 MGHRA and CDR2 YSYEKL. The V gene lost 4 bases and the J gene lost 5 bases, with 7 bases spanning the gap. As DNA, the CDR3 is TGCGCCAGCAGCCGAGGGGGAGATACGCAGTATTTT. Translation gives CASSRGGDTQYF.

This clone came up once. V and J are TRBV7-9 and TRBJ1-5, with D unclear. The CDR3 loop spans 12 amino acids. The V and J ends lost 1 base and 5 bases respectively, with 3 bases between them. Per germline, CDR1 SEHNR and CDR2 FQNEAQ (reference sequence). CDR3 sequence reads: CASSLEDQPQHF. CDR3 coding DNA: TGTGCCAGCAGCTTAGAGGATCAGCCCCAGCATTTT.

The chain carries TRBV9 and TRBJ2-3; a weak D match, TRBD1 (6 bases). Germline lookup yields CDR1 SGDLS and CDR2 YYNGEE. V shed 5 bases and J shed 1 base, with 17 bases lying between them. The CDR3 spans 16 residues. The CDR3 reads CASRDSYLDGTDTQYF. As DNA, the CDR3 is TGTGCCAGCAGGGACAGCTACCTAGATGGCACAGATACGCAGTATTTT.

The CDR3 sequence is CASSDEGFPYEQYF. In DNA form, the CDR3 reads TGCGCCAGCAGTGATGAAGGGTTCCCCTACGAGCAGTACTTC. The V gene is TRBV10-1, the J gene TRBJ2-7, with unresolved D. Between the trimmed V and J ends, which lost 3 bases and 2 bases, there was a span of 11 bases. Germline-derived CDR1 and CDR2 are WNHNN and SYGVQD (reference sequence). This CDR3 spans 14 amino acids.

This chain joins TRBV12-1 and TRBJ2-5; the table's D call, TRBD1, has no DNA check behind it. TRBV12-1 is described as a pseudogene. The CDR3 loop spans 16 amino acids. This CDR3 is CASSFAPSRGQETQYF. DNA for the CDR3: TGTGCCAGCAGCTTTGCGCCTAGCAGGGGGCAAGAGACCCAGTACTTC.

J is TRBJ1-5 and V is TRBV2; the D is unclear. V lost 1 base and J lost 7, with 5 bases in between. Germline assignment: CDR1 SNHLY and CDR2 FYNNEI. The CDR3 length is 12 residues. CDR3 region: CASSEGRQPQHF. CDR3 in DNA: TGTGCCAGCAGTGAAGGGCGCCAGCCCCAGCATTTT.